This T cell receptor (beta chain) was recorded in a study of T cells in Graves' hyperthyroidism and ophthalmopathy. Study information: Peripheral blood was taken when the disease was first diagnosed, before any treatment began.

The CDR3 regions of TCR beta were amplified from RNA transcripts. Carried out on the TCR CDR3, a first-round RT-PCR used the HTBI primer set. From the multiplex PCR reads, TCRdb called clonotypes with MiXCR, one entry per CDR3 protein. The sample comprises approximately 210,000 distinct CDR3 sequences, roughly a sixth of which are singletons, and under 65% rests with the top ten. Orbital computed tomography, thyroid ultrasound, serum thyroxine and TRAb, and clinical symptoms together informed the diagnoses. Ten or more counts support this clonotype. The sample was blood. The TCR originated in a man over 45 with Graves' hyperthyroidism.

CDR3: CASSTRSYGYTF. The CDR3, as DNA: TGTGCCAGCAGTACCCGGAGCTATGGCTACACCTTC. V usage is TRBV28 and J usage is TRBJ1-2, with D uncertain. V lost 5 bases and J 4 bases, leaving 8 bases between the germline ends. The CDR3 consists of 12 residues. The germline V gene has CDR1 MDHEN and CDR2 SYDVKM.